Presented here are 3 T cell receptor beta chains from one specimen sequenced in a study of blood T cells in healthy people across ages. Next came a second PCR, run for about 7 to 11 cycles, which used a sample-barcoded 5' primer along with a J-beta primer mix. TCRdb passed the 5' RACE reads through MiXCR, listing each CDR3 protein once. The sample shows 1.5 million or so distinct CDR3 sequences, about 43% of them seen only once. Sequenced sample: blood. The receptors shown here come from a young woman in good health.

This clonotype showed up just a few times. In DNA form, the CDR3 reads TGCAGTGCTAGAGATGTGGCTAGCGGGCCTTACGAGCAGTACTTC. The encoded protein is CSARDVASGPYEQYF. The V call is TRBV20-1, the J call TRBJ2-5, with 8 nucleotides matching TRBD2. The J call may be faulty, since TRBJ2-7 better matches the DNA end. CDR1 is DFQATT, CDR2 SNEGSKA, per germline (reference sequence). CDR3 length: 15 residues.

This chain uses TRBV24-1 with TRBJ2-3; 9 nucleotides agree with TRBD2. The CDR3 is 16 residues long. Germline lookup yields CDR1 KGHDR and CDR2 SFDVKD. The V and J ends lost 4 bases and 0 bases, in that order; junction bases with no gene match: 4. The CDR3 nucleotides are TGTGCCACCAGTGAGAGTAGCGGGGGTAGCACAGATACGCAGTATTTT. Amino acid sequence: CATSESSGGSTDTQYF.

This clonotype came up a few times. The V and J genes are TRBV3-1 and TRBJ1-6, with 10 bases lining up with TRBD1. Germline V gives CDR1 LGHDT, CDR2 YNNKEL (reference sequence). With 4 bases clipped from V and 6 bases from J, the junction kept 9 bases outside the gene matches. The CDR3 consists of 17 residues. The CDR3 DNA reads TGTGCCAGCAGCCGTAAGGGACAGGGGAACTTTAATTCACCCCTCCACTTT. Amino acids: CASSRKGQGNFNSPLHF.